The clone carrying this TCR beta chain showed up just a few times. Its antigen is not identified. This specimen comes from a study of blood T cells in healthy people across ages. Findings and caveats of the study: Measured against age, TCR beta diversity per million T cells decreased in a roughly linear manner. Versus aged donors, long-lived donors had higher diversity and more naive CD4+ cells.

This CDR3 has 12 residues. The V and J ends lost 7 bases and 7 bases respectively, with 13 bases between them. Germline V gene data show CDR1 as SNHLY and CDR2 as FYNNEI. Combining a sample-barcoded 5' primer with a J-beta primer mix, a second PCR ran for roughly 7 to 11 cycles. Via MiXCR, TCRdb re-called the 5' RACE reads, giving one row per CDR3 protein. The sample consists of hundreds of thousands of distinct CDR3 sequences, about 25% of them appearing once. Another study also made use of these data, one on T cells of mothers and their children. That paper adds: The analysis detected no persistent microchimeric T cell clones.

Sample: blood. The chain uses TRBV2 and TRBJ1-2; a possible D gene is TRBD1 (6 bases). The TCR originated in a boy aged 5-17 years in good health. CDR3 sequence (DNA): TGTGCCAGCACCCTGCAGGGGTCTGGCTACACCTTC. It translates to CASTLQGSGYTF.